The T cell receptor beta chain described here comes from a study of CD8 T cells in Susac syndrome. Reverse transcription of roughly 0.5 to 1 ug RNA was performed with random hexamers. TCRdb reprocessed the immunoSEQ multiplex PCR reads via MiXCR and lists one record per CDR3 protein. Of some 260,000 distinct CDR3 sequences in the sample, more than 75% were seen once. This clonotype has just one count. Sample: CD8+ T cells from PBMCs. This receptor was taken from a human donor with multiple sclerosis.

The CDR3 is CASSPFWGRAETQYF. CDR3 nucleotides: TGTGCCAGCAGTCCATTTTGGGGGAGGGCGGAGACCCAGTACTTC. The rearrangement joins TRBV12-3 or TRBV12-4 to TRBJ2-5, with 7 positions matching TRBD2. The V gene end was trimmed by 5 bases and the J gene end by 5 bases; junction bases not matched to a gene: 11. This CDR3 has 15 residues.